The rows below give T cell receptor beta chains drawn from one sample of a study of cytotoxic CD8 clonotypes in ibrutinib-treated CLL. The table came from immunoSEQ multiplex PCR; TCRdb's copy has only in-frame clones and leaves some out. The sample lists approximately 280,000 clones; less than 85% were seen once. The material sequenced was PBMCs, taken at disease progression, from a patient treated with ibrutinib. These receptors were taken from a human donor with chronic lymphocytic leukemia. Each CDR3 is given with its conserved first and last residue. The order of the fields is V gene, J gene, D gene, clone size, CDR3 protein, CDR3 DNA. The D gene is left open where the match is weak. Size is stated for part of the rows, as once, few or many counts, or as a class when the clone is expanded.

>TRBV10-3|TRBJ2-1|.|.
CAIRGANEQFF
TGTGCCATCAGAGGAGCCAATGAGCAGTTCTTC
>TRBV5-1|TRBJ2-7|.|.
CASSLAQDSVGEQYF
TGCGCCAGCAGCTTGGCGCAAGACAGCGTCGGGGAGCAGTACTTC
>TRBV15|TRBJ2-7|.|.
CATSRDRDTAIYEQYF
TGTGCCACCAGCAGAGATCGGGACACCGCCATCTACGAGCAGTACTTC
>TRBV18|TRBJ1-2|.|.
CASSPRGGRGYTF
TGTGCCAGCTCACCACGAGGGGGTCGTGGCTACACCTTC
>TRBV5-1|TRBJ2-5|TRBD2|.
CASSLRVAGGETQYF
TGCGCCAGCAGCCTCCGGGTAGCGGGGGGGGAGACCCAGTACTTC
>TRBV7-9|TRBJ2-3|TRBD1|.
CASSKQGPTDTQYF
TGTGCCAGCAGCAAACAGGGGCCCACAGATACGCAGTATTTT
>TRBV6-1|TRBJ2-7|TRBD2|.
CASSEVASGGAWEQYF
TGTGCCAGCAGTGAAGTGGCTAGCGGGGGGGCTTGGGAGCAGTACTTC
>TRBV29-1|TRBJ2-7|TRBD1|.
CSVQGGQGGYEQYF
TGCAGCGTCCAGGGGGGACAGGGCGGCTACGAGCAGTACTTC
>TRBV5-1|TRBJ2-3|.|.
CASSLIGTADTQYF
TGCGCCAGCAGCTTGATTGGGACTGCAGATACGCAGTATTTT
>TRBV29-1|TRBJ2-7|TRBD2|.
CSATSDWDEQYF
TGCAGCGCGACTAGCGACTGGGACGAGCAGTACTTC
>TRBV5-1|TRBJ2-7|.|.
CASSLARPTYEQYF
TGCGCCAGCAGCTTGGCCCGCCCCACCTACGAGCAGTACTTC
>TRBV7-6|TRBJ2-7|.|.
CASSLGIRSYEQYF
TGTGCCAGCAGCTTGGGCATAAGGTCCTACGAGCAGTACTTC
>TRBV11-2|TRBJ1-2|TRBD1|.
CASLRGPRTYGYTF
TGTGCCAGTCTCAGGGGGCCCCGGACCTATGGCTACACCTTC
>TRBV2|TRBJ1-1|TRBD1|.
CASSRQGKNTEAFF
TGTGCCAGCAGTCGACAGGGGAAGAACACTGAAGCTTTCTTT
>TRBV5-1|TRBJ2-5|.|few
CASSHHRVGVQETQYF
TGCGCCAGCAGCCACCACAGGGTAGGGGTCCAAGAGACCCAGTACTTC
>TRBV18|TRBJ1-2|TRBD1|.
CASSPRGWTGTNGYTF
TGTGCCAGCTCACCACGGGGGTGGACAGGGACGAATGGCTACACCTTC
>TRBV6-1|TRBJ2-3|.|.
CASRAGPSGTDTQYF
TGTGCCAGCAGGGCCGGACCGAGCGGCACAGATACGCAGTATTTT
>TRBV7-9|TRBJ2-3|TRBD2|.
CASSTSAGTQYF
TGTGCCAGCAGCACTAGCGCGGGTACGCAGTATTTT
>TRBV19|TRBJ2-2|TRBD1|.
CASSMRATGGTGELFF
TGTGCCAGTAGTATGCGGGCGACAGGGGGCACCGGGGAGCTGTTTTTT
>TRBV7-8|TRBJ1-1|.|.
CASSAGHLNTEAFF
TGTGCCAGCAGCGCGGGACATTTGAACACTGAAGCTTTCTTT
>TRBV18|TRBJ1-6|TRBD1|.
CASSPRDRGKDSPLHF
TGTGCCAGCTCACCGAGAGACAGGGGGAAGGATTCACCCCTCCACTTT
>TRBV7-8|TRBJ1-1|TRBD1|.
CASSLVDRAYTEAFF
TGTGCCAGCAGCTTAGTTGACAGGGCCTACACTGAAGCTTTCTTT
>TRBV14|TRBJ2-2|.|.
CASSQAGELFF
TGTGCCAGCAGCCAAGCCGGGGAGCTGTTTTTT
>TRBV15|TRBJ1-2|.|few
CATSRDLGDGYTF
TGTGCCACCAGCAGAGATTTGGGGGATGGCTACACCTTC
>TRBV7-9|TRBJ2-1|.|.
CASSRKSYNEQFF
TGTGCCAGCAGCCGGAAATCCTACAATGAGCAGTTCTTC
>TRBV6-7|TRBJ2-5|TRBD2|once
CASSYWLAGGGETQYF
TGTGCCAGCAGTTACTGGCTAGCGGGAGGGGGAGAGACCCAGTACTTC
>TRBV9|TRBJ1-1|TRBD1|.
CASSPGQMNTEAFF
TGTGCCAGCAGCCCGGGACAGATGAACACTGAAGCTTTCTTT
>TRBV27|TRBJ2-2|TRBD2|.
CASSPGQLAGVPGELFF
TGTGCCAGCAGCCCCGGCCAACTAGCGGGAGTACCGGGGGAGCTGTTTTTT
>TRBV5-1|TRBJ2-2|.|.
CASSLVLANTGELFF
TGCGCCAGCAGCTTGGTTCTAGCGAACACCGGGGAGCTGTTTTTT
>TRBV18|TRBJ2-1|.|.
CASDRSSYNEQFF
TGTGCCAGCGACCGGAGCTCCTACAATGAGCAGTTCTTC
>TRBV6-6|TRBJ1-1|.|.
CASSSPDGNTEAFF
TGTGCCAGCAGTTCCCCGGACGGGAACACTGAAGCTTTCTTT
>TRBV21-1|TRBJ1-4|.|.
CASKAGLVDEKLFF
TGTGCCAGCAAGGCAGGTTTAGTCGATGAAAAACTGTTTTTT
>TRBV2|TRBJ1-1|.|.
CASSKFLAGNTEAFF
TGTGCCAGCAGTAAATTTCTAGCGGGGAACACTGAAGCTTTCTTT
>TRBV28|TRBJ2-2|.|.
CASSFVRTGTTGELFF
TGTGCCAGCAGTTTCGTCCGTACAGGGACCACCGGGGAGCTGTTTTTT
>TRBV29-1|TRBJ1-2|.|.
CSVGLLAGRRYGYTF
TGCAGCGTTGGCCTCCTGGCGGGGCGCCGGTATGGCTACACCTTC
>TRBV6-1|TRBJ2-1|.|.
CASSGLVNNEQFF
TGTGCCAGCAGTGGGCTGGTCAACAATGAGCAGTTCTTC
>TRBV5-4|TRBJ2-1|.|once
CASSLQGLDEQFF
TGTGCCAGCAGCCTACAGGGATTAGATGAGCAGTTCTTC
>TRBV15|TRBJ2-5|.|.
CATSSTGRMETQYF
TGTGCCACCAGCAGCACAGGGAGAATGGAGACCCAGTACTTC
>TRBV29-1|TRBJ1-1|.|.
CSVESRFSTEAFF
TGCAGCGTTGAGTCCAGGTTCAGCACTGAAGCTTTCTTT
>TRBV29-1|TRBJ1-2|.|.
CSANGARENGYTF
TGCAGCGCTAACGGGGCCAGGGAAAACGGCTACACCTTC
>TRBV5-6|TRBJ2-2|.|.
CASSWGATGELFF
TGTGCCAGCAGCTGGGGGGCTACCGGGGAGCTGTTTTTT
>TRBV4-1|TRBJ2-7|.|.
CASSQESAGGYEQYF
TGCGCCAGCAGCCAAGAGTCGGCAGGGGGGTACGAGCAGTACTTC
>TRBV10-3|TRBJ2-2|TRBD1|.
CASTGGWTGELFF
TGTGCCAGCACAGGGGGCTGGACCGGGGAGCTGTTTTTT